This T cell receptor (beta chain) was identified in a study of naive CD8 T cells in extremely preterm neonates. Elective cesarean births at roughly 35-41 weeks, without labor or membrane rupture, supplied the cord blood. Trimming stripped 0 bases from V and 1 base from J, with 10 bases between. Germline CDR1 is SGDLS and CDR2 is YYNGEE. The CDR3 runs to 15 residues. Produced via immunoSEQ multiplex PCR; TCRdb's table is partial and in-frame only. The table includes about 7,300 clones, 80% to 95% detected once. This receptor was identified in a newborn in good health. Sequenced sample: naive CD8+ T cells from cord blood. The chain is built from TRBV9 and TRBJ1-1; D call uncertain. The CDR3 DNA reads as TGTGCCAGCAGCGTAGGTGGAGGTGGGAACACTGAAGCTTTCTTT. Translating it yields CASSVGGGGNTEAFF. Combining the CDR3 with reference TRBV9 and TRBJ1-1 gives the whole variable domain DSGVTQTPKHLITATGQRVTLRCSPRSGDLSVYWYQQSLDQGLQFLIQYYNGEERAKGNILERFSAQQFPDLHSELNLSSLELGDSALYFCASSVGGGGNTEAFFGQGTRLTVV.